This TCR beta chain was observed in a study of T-cell memory formation after mild COVID-19. Regarding the study as a whole: There were some responding clones in pre-infection memory, which suggested that cross-reactive memory had joined. SARS-CoV-2 specificity of second-wave clones peaking day 37 was unconfirmed. Clones contracting day 15 to 85 were balanced CD4/CD8; later expanders leaned CD4+.

This clonotype was detected only a few times. As yet, its antigen is unknown. Constant-segment primers and 5'RACE yielded cDNA libraries for TCR alpha and TCR beta, each carrying sample barcodes and UMIs. TCRdb re-called the 5' RACE reads through MiXCR, storing one row per CDR3 protein. The sample has around 300,000 distinct CDR3 sequences; approximately 19% are singletons. The germline V gene encodes CDR1 KGHSH and CDR2 LQKENI. CDR3 length: 16 amino acids. V was clipped by 1 base and J by 0 bases, with 12 bases between them. The rearrangement links TRBV18 to TRBJ1-1, with TRBD1 as a possible D gene (6 bases). This TCR derives from a man aged 18 to 30 who had mild COVID-19 (a few samples of this study predate the infection). Cell type and time point are not known. The specimen sequenced was PBMCs or a T cell subset sorted from them (not recorded which). For the CDR3, the DNA is TGTGCCAGCTCACCACGCGCAGGGGCTATGAACACTGAAGCTTTCTTT. Encoded protein: CASSPRAGAMNTEAFF.